This entry concerns a single T cell receptor (beta chain). What it recognizes is unknown. The data originate from a study of tumor-infiltrating lymphocytes in primary liver carcinoma. General study results and limits: Overlap in tumor-adjacent and tumor-blood pairs fell below that of tumor region pairs. The 250 largest clones made up significantly more of tumor than blood repertoires (p = 0.039).

Alongside blood RNA obtained from unsorted whole blood, germline DNA was also extracted. Sampling before surgery obtained around 3.6 milliliters of peripheral blood. A constant-region primer primed TCR beta cDNA synthesis from about 0.55 ug of total RNA. Slightly modified ARM-PCR, run as three nested multiplex PCR rounds, produced the TCR beta libraries. Use of TRBV1-TRBV30 forward primers with a C-beta reverse primer characterized the first two PCR rounds, which lasted around 9 cycles each. TCRdb reprocessed the multiplex PCR reads via MiXCR and lists one record per CDR3 protein. This table has fewer than 350,000 distinct CDR3 sequences, roughly two thirds appearing once. The CDR3 covers 16 residues. V lost 5 bases and J lost 3, with 17 bases in between.

The receptor's source is a man in his forties with primary liver carcinoma and hepatitis B virus infection. This chain connects TRBV12-3 or TRBV12-4 to TRBJ2-1, with D perhaps matching TRBD1 or TRBD2 (6 bases each). The sample comprised peripheral blood. The CDR3 here is CASSKTGRQDYNEQFF. CDR3 bases: TGTGCCAGCAGTAAGACCGGGAGACAGGACTACAATGAGCAGTTCTTC.